These 8 T cell receptor beta chains share one sample of origin, sequenced in a study of blood T cell repertoires in COVID-19. Libraries were prepared by immunoSEQ multiplex PCR; TCRdb keeps only in-frame clonotypes and omits some of them. The table lists fewer than 110,000 clones, more than 75% of them singletons. Sequencing input: peripheral blood. The receptors were sampled from a woman aged 30 to 39 with acute or convalescent COVID-19.

This chain links TRBV28 with TRBJ2-3, with TRBD2 matching 14 bases. Germline V gene data show CDR1 as MDHEN and CDR2 as SYDVKM. Germline trimming cut 7 bases from V and 5 bases from J; bases unmatched to any gene: 14. The CDR3 totals 18 residues. DNA of the CDR3: TGTGCCAGCACTTTTACGGGACTAGCGGGGGCTGGGGGAGATACGCAGTATTTT. It specifies CASTFTGLAGAGGDTQYF.

The chain links TRBV7-9 to TRBJ2-7; weak D call: TRBD1 (5 bases). Trimming left V 4 bases short and J 2 bases short, with 9 bases between. The CDR3 contains 13 residues. Germline V gene sequence: CDR1 SEHNR, CDR2 FQNEAQ (reference sequence). In DNA form, the CDR3 reads TGTGCCAGCAGCTCCCCGGACACCTACGAGCAGTACTTC. Translation gives CASSSPDTYEQYF.

This chain connects TRBV4-1 to TRBJ2-7; D unclear. In germline, CDR1 is MGHRA, CDR2 YSYEKL. This CDR3 comprises 11 residues. Trimming cost V 3 bases and J 6 bases, with 6 bases left between them. The CDR3 bases are TGCGCCAGCAGCCACAGCGCCGAGCAGTACTTC. Its translation is CASSHSAEQYF.

The V and J genes are TRBV5-6 and TRBJ1-2; 8 bases fit TRBD1. This CDR3 is built from 11 residues. Germline V gene sequence: CDR1 SGHDT, CDR2 YYEEEE. V lost 2 bases to trimming and J lost 13 bases; unmatched junction nucleotides: 4. In nucleotides, the CDR3 is TGTGCCAGCAGCTTTCTTGGACAGGGCACCTTC. It specifies CASSFLGQGTF.

The chain combines TRBV5-1 with TRBJ2-3; the D gene is possibly TRBD1 (6 bases). V was cut by 4 bases and J by 0 bases, with 12 bases left in between. Looked up from germline, CDR1 is SGHRS and CDR2 is YFSETQ. The CDR3 totals 15 residues. CDR3 coding DNA: TGCGCCAGCAGCGGACAGATTCTTAGCACAGATACGCAGTATTTT. This translates into CASSGQILSTDTQYF. The variable domain in full, with the rest retrieved from reference TRBV5-1 and TRBJ2-3, is KAGVTQTPRYLIKTRGQQVTLSCSPISGHRSVSWYQQTPGQGLQFLFEYFSETQRNKGNFPGRFSGRQFSNSRSEMNVSTLELGDSALYLCASSGQILSTDTQYFGPGTRLTVL.

The CDR3 region is CASSIKDTQYF. The CDR3 DNA reads as TGCGCCAGCAGTATCAAAGATACGCAGTATTTT. The chain has TRBV10-1 and TRBJ2-3; D remains ambiguous. The CDR3 sequence is 11 residues long. Germline V gives CDR1 WNHNN, CDR2 SYGVQD (reference sequence). Trimming removed 5 bases at V and 5 bases at J, with 5 bases between.

Points on this clone: Additional DNA sequences in this sample encode the identical CDR3. The chain has TRBV25-1 and TRBJ1-2; possibly TRBD1 for D (5 bases). The germline V gene encodes CDR1 MGHDK and CDR2 SYGVNS. The CDR3 sequence is 14 residues long. V was pared by 6 bases and J by 1 base, with 12 bases between. The DNA of the CDR3 is TGTGCCAGCAGCGGGAGACAGATTAACTATGGCTACACCTTC. Translation: CASSGRQINYGYTF.

This sequence joins TRBV5-1 and TRBJ1-5; TRBD1 aligns across 9 bases. CDR1 SGHRS and CDR2 YFSETQ come from the germline V gene. The CDR3 runs 17 residues. The junction had 4 bases not matched to a gene; V was cut back by 0 bases and J by 0 bases. The DNA of the CDR3 is TGCGCCAGCAGCTTGGATGGGGGACAGGGTAGCAATCAGCCCCAGCATTTT. Protein sequence: CASSLDGGQGSNQPQHF.